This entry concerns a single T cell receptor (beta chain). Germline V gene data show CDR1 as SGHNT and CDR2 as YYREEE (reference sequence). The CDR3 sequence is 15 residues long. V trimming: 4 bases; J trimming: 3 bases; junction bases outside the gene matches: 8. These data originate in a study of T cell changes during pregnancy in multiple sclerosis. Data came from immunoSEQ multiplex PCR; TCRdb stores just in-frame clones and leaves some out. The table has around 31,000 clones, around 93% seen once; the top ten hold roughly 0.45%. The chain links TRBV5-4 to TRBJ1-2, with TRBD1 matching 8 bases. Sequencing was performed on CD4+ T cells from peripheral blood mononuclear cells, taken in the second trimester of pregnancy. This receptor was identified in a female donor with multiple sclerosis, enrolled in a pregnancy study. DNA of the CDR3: TGTGCCAGCAGCGTACAGGGGGGCATGGACTATGGCTACACCTTC. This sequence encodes CASSVQGGMDYGYTF. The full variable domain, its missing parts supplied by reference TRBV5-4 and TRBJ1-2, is ETGVTQSPTHLIKTRGQQVTLRCSSQSGHNTVSWYQQALGQGPQFIFQYYREEENGRGNFPPRFSGLQFPNYSSELNVNALELDDSALYLCASSVQGGMDYGYTFGSGTRLTVV.